The source of this TCR beta chain is a study of blood T cell repertoires in COVID-19. Study as a whole: Samples representing acute and convalescent COVID-19 were sourced from the United States, Italy and Spain. PBMCs, B-cell-depleted T cells, or T cells provided the cDNA or gDNA that made up the material.

Germline V gene data show CDR1 as SGHNT and CDR2 as YYREEE (reference sequence). The CDR3 loop spans 13 amino acids. The V end was cut by 0 bases, the J end by 3 bases, with 6 bases between. Authors' processing steps: Counts of nucleated cells, estimated from reference gene primer amplification, were obtained. The table came from immunoSEQ multiplex PCR; TCRdb's copy has only in-frame clones and leaves some out. The D gene and trimming were derived from the DNA, and the V and J assignments and clone size from that table. The sample lists 200,000 to 250,000 clones, approximately 83% occurring once. In its sample, this clone was seen once.

This TCR came from a woman aged 50 to 65 with acute or convalescent COVID-19. The sequencing sample was made of peripheral blood. This sequence joins TRBV5-4 and TRBJ1-2; D remains ambiguous. The CDR3 DNA reads as TGTGCCAGCAGCTTGGAAAGAGACTATGGCTACACCTTC. Translation: CASSLERDYGYTF.